This TCR beta chain was identified during a study of blood T cell repertoires in COVID-19. Whole-study context: Acute and convalescent COVID-19 samples came from the United States, Italy and Spain. From T cells, B-cell-depleted T cells, or PBMCs came the material, which was cDNA or gDNA.

The CDR3 is 13 amino acids. Germline-derived CDR1 and CDR2 are SGHNT and YYREEE (reference sequence). Trimming shortened V by 0 bases and J by 7 bases, and 10 bases separated the two germline ends. Per the authors' pipeline: From reference gene primer amplification, estimates of nucleated cell counts were derived. Produced via immunoSEQ multiplex PCR; TCRdb's table is partial and in-frame only. That table is the source of V, J and clone size, and D and trimming were worked out from the DNA. The table has 150,000 to 200,000 clones, about 81% seen once; the top ten hold roughly 19%. This TCR was sampled from a woman older than 75 with acute or convalescent COVID-19. The sequenced material came from peripheral blood. This chain links TRBV5-4 with TRBJ1-2, with a weak D call TRBD1 (6 bases). The CDR3 nucleotides read TGTGCCAGCAGCTTGGACAGGGACCCTGGCTACACCTTC. Translation gives CASSLDRDPGYTF. The entire variable domain, with the rest obtained from reference TRBV5-4 and TRBJ1-2, is as follows: ETGVTQSPTHLIKTRGQQVTLRCSSQSGHNTVSWYQQALGQGPQFIFQYYREEENGRGNFPPRFSGLQFPNYSSELNVNALELDDSALYLCASSLDRDPGYTFGSGTRLTVV.